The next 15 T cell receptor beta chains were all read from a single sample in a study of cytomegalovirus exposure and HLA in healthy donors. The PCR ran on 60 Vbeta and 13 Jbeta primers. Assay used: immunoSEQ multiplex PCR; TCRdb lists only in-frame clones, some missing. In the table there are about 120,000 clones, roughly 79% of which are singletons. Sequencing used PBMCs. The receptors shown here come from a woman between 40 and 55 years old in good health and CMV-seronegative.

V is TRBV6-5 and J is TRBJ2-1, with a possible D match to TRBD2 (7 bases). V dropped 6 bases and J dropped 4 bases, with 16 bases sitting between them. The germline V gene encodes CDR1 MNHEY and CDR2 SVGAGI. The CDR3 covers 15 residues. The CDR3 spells CASSLKGGAYNEQFF. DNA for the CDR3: TGTGCCAGCAGCCTGAAAGGGGGGGCTTACAATGAGCAGTTCTTC.

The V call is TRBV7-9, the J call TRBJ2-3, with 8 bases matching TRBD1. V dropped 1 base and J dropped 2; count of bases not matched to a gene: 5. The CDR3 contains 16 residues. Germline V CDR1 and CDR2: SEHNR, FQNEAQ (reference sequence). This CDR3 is CASSLGQGQVTDTQYF. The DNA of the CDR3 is TGTGCCAGCAGCTTAGGGCAGGGACAGGTCACAGATACGCAGTATTTT.

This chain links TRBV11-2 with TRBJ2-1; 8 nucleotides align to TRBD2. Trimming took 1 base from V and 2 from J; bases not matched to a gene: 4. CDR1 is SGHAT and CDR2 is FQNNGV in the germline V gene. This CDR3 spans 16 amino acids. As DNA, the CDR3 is TGTGCCAGCAGCTTAGGGGGTAGCGGGGCCTACAATGAGCAGTTCTTC. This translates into CASSLGGSGAYNEQFF.

The DNA for the CDR3 is TGTGCCAGCAGCGTAGGTCCCTCGTTCGGGCAGGGGAGTCAGCCCCAGCATTTT. Amino acids: CASSVGPSFGQGSQPQHF. This chain links TRBV9 with TRBJ1-5; a weak D match, TRBD1 (6 bases). Germline V CDR1 and CDR2: SGDLS, YYNGEE. The CDR3 is 18 amino acids. The V gene lost 0 bases and the J gene lost 6 bases, with 22 bases spanning the gap.

Here the CDR3 reads CASSKLAEGEETQYF. In DNA, the CDR3 is TGTGCCAGCAGTAAATTAGCGGAGGGAGAAGAGACCCAGTACTTC. The chain carries TRBV6-1 and TRBJ2-5; D might be TRBD2 (6 bases). V lost 5 bases and J 3 bases, leaving 16 bases between the germline ends. The CDR3 length is 15 residues. CDR1 is MNHNS and CDR2 is SASEGT in the germline V gene.

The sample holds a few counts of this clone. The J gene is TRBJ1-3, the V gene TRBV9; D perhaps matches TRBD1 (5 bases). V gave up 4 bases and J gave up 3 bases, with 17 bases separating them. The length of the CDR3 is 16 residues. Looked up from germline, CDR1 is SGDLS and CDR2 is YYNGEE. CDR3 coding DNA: TGTGCCAGCAGCCCACTCGGAGGGGCGGGTGGAAACACCATATATTTT. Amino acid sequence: CASSPLGGAGGNTIYF.

The CDR3, as DNA: TGCGCCAGCAGCCCGGCCGGGACAGGGAGATACGAGCAGTACTTC. It translates to CASSPAGTGRYEQYF. The V gene is TRBV5-1, the J gene TRBJ2-7; 9 nucleotides align to TRBD1. The J segment lost 4 bases and the V segment lost 4 bases, leaving 9 bases of the junction unmatched. This CDR3 has 15 residues. Germline V gene lookup returns CDR1 SGHRS and CDR2 YFSETQ.

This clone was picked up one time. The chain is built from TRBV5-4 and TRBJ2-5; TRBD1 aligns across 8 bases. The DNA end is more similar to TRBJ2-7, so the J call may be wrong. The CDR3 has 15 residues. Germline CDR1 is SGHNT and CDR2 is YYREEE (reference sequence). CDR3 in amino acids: CASSLGGQGGYEQYF. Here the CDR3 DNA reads TGTGCCAGCAGCTTGGGAGGACAGGGCGGCTACGAGCAGTACTTC.

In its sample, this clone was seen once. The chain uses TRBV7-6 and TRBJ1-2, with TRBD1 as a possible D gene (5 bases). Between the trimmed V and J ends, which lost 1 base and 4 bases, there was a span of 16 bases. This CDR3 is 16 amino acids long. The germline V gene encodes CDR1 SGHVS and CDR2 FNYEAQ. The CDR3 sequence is CASSLGGTQGGYGYTF. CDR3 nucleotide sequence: TGTGCCAGCAGCTTAGGGGGGACTCAGGGAGGCTATGGCTACACCTTC.

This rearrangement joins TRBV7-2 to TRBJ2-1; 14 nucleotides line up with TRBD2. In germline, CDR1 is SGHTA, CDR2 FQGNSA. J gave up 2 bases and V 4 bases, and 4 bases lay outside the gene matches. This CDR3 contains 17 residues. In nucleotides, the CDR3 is TGTGCCAGCAGCTCCCTGACTAGCGGGGGGGCCTACAATGAGCAGTTCTTC. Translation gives CASSSLTSGGAYNEQFF. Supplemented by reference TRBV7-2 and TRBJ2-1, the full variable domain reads GAGVSQSPSNKVTEKGKDVELRCDPISGHTALYWYRQSLGQGLEFLIYFQGNSAPDKSGLPSDRFSAERTGGSVSTLTIQRTQQEDSAVYLCASSSLTSGGAYNEQFFGPGTRLTVL.

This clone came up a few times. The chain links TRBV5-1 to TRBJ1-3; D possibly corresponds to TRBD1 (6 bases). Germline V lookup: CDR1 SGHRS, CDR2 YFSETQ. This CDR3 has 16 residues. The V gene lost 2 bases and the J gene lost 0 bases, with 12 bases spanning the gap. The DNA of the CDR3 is TGCGCCAGCAGCTTCTGGGACACTAGCTCTGGAAACACCATATATTTT. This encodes CASSFWDTSSGNTIYF.

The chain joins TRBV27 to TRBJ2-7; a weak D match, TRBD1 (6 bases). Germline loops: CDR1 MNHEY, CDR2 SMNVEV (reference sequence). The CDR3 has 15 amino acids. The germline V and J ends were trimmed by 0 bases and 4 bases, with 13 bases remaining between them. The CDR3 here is CASSLSKDRGYEQYF. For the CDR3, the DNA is TGTGCCAGCAGTTTATCGAAGGACAGAGGATACGAGCAGTACTTC.

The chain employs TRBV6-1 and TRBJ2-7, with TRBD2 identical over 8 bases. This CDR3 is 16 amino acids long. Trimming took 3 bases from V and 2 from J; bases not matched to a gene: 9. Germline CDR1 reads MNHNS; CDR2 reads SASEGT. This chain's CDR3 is CASSDPPAGDPYEQYF. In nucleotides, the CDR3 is TGTGCCAGCAGTGATCCCCCAGCGGGAGACCCCTACGAGCAGTACTTC.

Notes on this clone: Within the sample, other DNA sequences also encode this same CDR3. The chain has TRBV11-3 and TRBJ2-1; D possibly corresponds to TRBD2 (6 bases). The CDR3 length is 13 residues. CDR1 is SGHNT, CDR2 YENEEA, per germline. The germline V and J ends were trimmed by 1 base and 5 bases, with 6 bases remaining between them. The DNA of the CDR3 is TGTGCCAGCAGCTTAGGGGGGGACAATGAGCAGTTCTTC. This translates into CASSLGGDNEQFF.

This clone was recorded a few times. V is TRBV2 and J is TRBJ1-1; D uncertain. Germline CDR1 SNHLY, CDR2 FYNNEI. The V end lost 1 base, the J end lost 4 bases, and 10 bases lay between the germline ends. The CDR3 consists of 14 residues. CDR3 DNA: TGTGCCAGCAGTGAAGTCAGACTCGGCACTGAAGCTTTCTTT. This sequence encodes CASSEVRLGTEAFF.